The sequence of this TCR beta chain was determined in a study of OX40 agonist ivuxolimab in advanced cancers. Using immunoSEQ multiplex PCR, the repertoire was profiled, and TCRdb retains in-frame clones only, with some absent. The profile shows 55,000 to 65,000 clones, approximately 86% of them singletons. There are 14 residues in the CDR3. V lost 3 bases to trimming and J lost 2 bases; unmatched junction nucleotides: 4. CDR1 and CDR2 (germline): SGHRS, YFSETQ. The clonotype originates from an adult with an advanced solid tumor such as melanoma, head and neck, liver or kidney cancer. Source: CD4+ or CD8+ T cells sorted from blood, taken in a trial of the OX40 agonist ivuxolimab. The genes are TRBV5-1 and TRBJ2-7, with 8 bases aligning to TRBD1. CDR3: CASSSVTGAYEQYF. CDR3 DNA: TGCGCCAGCAGCTCGGTGACAGGGGCCTACGAGCAGTACTTC.